This TCR beta chain was retrieved from a study of beta chain features in type 1 diabetes. Overall study results and limits: PCR might favor shorter templates, but any such skew would affect patients and controls equally. Patients with Type 1 diabetes showed moderately but significantly shorter TCRB CDR3s in all four CD4+ subsets.

As every portion of the isolated RNA was reverse transcribed, the sequencing read expressed TCRB transcripts. Sequenced by immunoSEQ multiplex PCR; TCRdb stores in-frame clones only, minus some. The sample includes 100,000 to 150,000 clones, around 15% seen only once; the top ten take 2% to 3%. This clone showed up just a few times. Its cognate antigen is unknown. This sequence was found in a man in his late teens or twenties with type 1 diabetes. The source material was central memory CD4+ T cells from blood.

This CDR3 reads CASSGGTDSSYNEQFF. The DNA of the CDR3 is TGTGCCAGCAGCGGGGGTACCGATAGCTCCTACAATGAGCAGTTCTTC. The gene calls are TRBV5-4 and TRBJ2-1; tentatively, D is TRBD1 or TRBD2 (5 bases each). Germline V gene data show CDR1 as SGHNT and CDR2 as YYREEE (reference sequence). This CDR3 spans 16 amino acids. Trimming cost V 4 bases and J 0 bases, with 14 bases left between them.